Each of the 14 T cell receptor beta chains below was sequenced from the same sample in a study of PD-1 blockade in classical Hodgkin lymphoma. TCRdb's copy holds only in-frame clones and misses some; the assay was immunoSEQ multiplex PCR. The sample contains about 76,000 clones, around 90% of which appear only once. Every one of the patients relapsed after autologous stem cell transplantation (brentuximab vedotin exposure was variable). The sequencing here drew on peripheral blood mononuclear cells (PBMCs), taken at baseline. The receptors derive from a human donor with classical Hodgkin lymphoma.

The genes are TRBV4-1 and TRBJ2-3, with 8 bases lining up with TRBD1. The CDR3 loop spans 15 amino acids. CDR1 and CDR2 (germline): MGHRA, YSYEKL. Trimming at V came to 4 bases and at J to 4 bases, leaving 7 bases not matched to a gene. The DNA for the CDR3 is TGCGCCAGCAGCCCGTGGACAGGGAAGGCAGATACGCAGTATTTT. The encoded protein is CASSPWTGKADTQYF.

This chain connects TRBV7-9 to TRBJ2-7, with D unresolved. From germline, CDR1 is SEHNR and CDR2 FQNEAQ (reference sequence). The V and J ends lost 0 bases and 6 bases respectively, with 6 bases between them. This CDR3 is 12 amino acids long. As DNA, the CDR3 is TGTGCCAGCAGCTTAGCACAAAGCGAGCAGTACTTC. Its translation: CASSLAQSEQYF.

The chain joins TRBV6-5 to TRBJ2-1; 14 positions match TRBD2. After removal of 6 bases from V and 8 bases from J, the junction contained 6 bases not matched to a gene. This CDR3 spans 15 amino acids. Germline V lookup: CDR1 MNHEY, CDR2 SVGAGI. The CDR3 bases are TGTGCCAGCAGCAGACTAGCGGGAGGGCGGGATGAGCAGTTCTTC. Translation gives CASSRLAGGRDEQFF.

The gene calls are TRBV2 and TRBJ2-3; possibly TRBD1 or TRBD2 for D (6 bases each). Germline values: CDR1 SNHLY, CDR2 FYNNEI. Between the trimmed V and J ends, which lost 2 bases and 6 bases, there was a span of 12 bases. The CDR3 loop spans 14 amino acids. For the CDR3, the DNA is TGTGCCAGCAGTGAATTTCGGGGGCAGGATACGCAGTATTTT. This codes for CASSEFRGQDTQYF.

This chain connects TRBV18 to TRBJ1-2; D gene unclear. V dropped 6 bases and J dropped 6 bases, with 8 bases sitting between them. This CDR3 has 11 residues. CDR1 KGHSH and CDR2 LQKENI come from the germline V gene. Here the CDR3 reads CASSSGDGYTF. The CDR3 DNA sequence: TGTGCCAGCTCCTCAGGAGATGGCTACACCTTC.

Here the CDR3 reads CASSWTGGVTDTQYF. For the CDR3, the DNA is TGTGCCAGCAGCTGGACAGGGGGGGTCACAGATACGCAGTATTTT. The gene calls are TRBV7-9 and TRBJ2-3, with 10 bases fitting TRBD1. J lost 2 bases, V lost 4 bases, and 3 bases had no gene match. Germline-derived CDR1 and CDR2 are SEHNR and FQNEAQ (reference sequence). This CDR3 contains 15 residues. The full variable domain, completed using reference TRBV7-9 and TRBJ2-3, is DTGVSQNPRHKITKRGQNVTFRCDPISEHNRLYWYRQTLGQGPEFLTYFQNEAQLEKSRLLSDRFSAERPKGSFSTLEIQRTEQGDSAMYLCASSWTGGVTDTQYFGPGTRLTVL.

The CDR3 is CASSYYSGPSYEQYF. CDR3 DNA sequence: TGTGCCAGCAGTTACTATTCGGGACCTTCCTACGAGCAGTACTTC. The chain uses TRBV6-5 and TRBJ2-7; D possibly matches TRBD1 or TRBD2 (5 bases each). Trimming shortened V by 1 base and J by 1 base, and 11 bases separated the two germline ends. Germline values: CDR1 MNHEY, CDR2 SVGAGI. The CDR3 spans 15 residues.

This clone was observed a single time. The genes are TRBV5-1 and TRBJ2-5, with D tentatively TRBD2 (7 bases). There are 14 residues in the CDR3. CDR1 and CDR2 (germline): SGHRS, YFSETQ. V was clipped by 3 bases and J by 2 bases, with 11 bases between them. DNA of the CDR3: TGCGCCAGCAGCTCGGGGGGACAACAAGAGACCCAGTACTTC. It specifies CASSSGGQQETQYF.

The rearrangement uses TRBV5-6 and TRBJ2-5; tentative D call: TRBD1 (8 bases). This CDR3 has 14 residues. Germline-derived CDR1 and CDR2 are SGHDT and YYEEEE. The V gene lost 4 bases and the J gene lost 4 bases, with 14 bases spanning the gap. The CDR3 loop reads CASSRNRGGETQYF. In DNA, the CDR3 is TGTGCCAGCAGCAGAAACAGGGGGGGAGAGACCCAGTACTTC.

The chain couples TRBV19 to TRBJ2-7, with a tentative D call TRBD1 (5 bases). This CDR3 comprises 15 residues. Trimming pared 6 bases from V and 0 bases from J, leaving 15 bases between. CDR1 and CDR2 (germline): LNHDA, SQIVND (reference sequence). CDR3 region: CASRVGHQPSYEQYF. The CDR3 region has the DNA TGTGCCAGTAGGGTTGGACACCAGCCCTCCTACGAGCAGTACTTC.

This clone was seen once. The chain joins TRBV5-1 to TRBJ2-6, with D perhaps given as TRBD1 or TRBD2 (5 bases each). V was cut by 0 bases and J by 2 bases, with 9 bases left in between. This CDR3 has 16 residues. The germline gives CDR1 SGHRS, CDR2 YFSETQ. CDR3 sequence reads: CASSLDLGAGANVLTF. The CDR3 nucleotides are TGCGCCAGCAGCTTGGATCTGGGGGCTGGGGCCAACGTCCTGACTTTC.

V is TRBV11-2 and J is TRBJ2-7, with D maybe TRBD2 (5 bases). Germline assignment: CDR1 SGHAT and CDR2 FQNNGV. The V end lost 0 bases, the J end lost 4 bases, and 13 bases lay between the germline ends. The CDR3 is 15 residues long. Here the CDR3 DNA reads TGTGCCAGCAGCTTAGATTACTACCCGGGATACGAGCAGTACTTC. It translates to CASSLDYYPGYEQYF.

The chain joins TRBV19 to TRBJ1-1; TRBD1 aligns across 7 bases. From germline, CDR1 is LNHDA and CDR2 SQIVND (reference sequence). The CDR3 sequence is 12 residues long. Trimming took 11 bases from V and 4 from J; bases not matched to a gene: 7. CDR3 in amino acids: CAARQGGTEAFF. DNA for the CDR3: TGTGCCGCCAGACAGGGAGGCACTGAAGCTTTCTTT.

The chain is built from TRBV10-3 and TRBJ2-3; 11 bases fit TRBD2. Losses at the gene ends were 6 bases for V and 4 bases for J; bases not matched to a gene: 9. Germline V gene data show CDR1 as ENHRY and CDR2 as SYGVKD. The length of the CDR3 is 16 residues. In DNA, the CDR3 is TGTGCCATCAGCCCCGCCACTAGCGGGAGCCCAGATACGCAGTATTTT. Protein sequence: CAISPATSGSPDTQYF.